The 8 T cell receptor beta chains below all came from one sample that was sequenced in a study of CD8 T cells in ankylosing spondylitis. Overall study results and limits: Roughly eight highly homologous variants made up a TCR beta motif, and this motif appeared characteristic of ankylosing spondylitis blood.

Which antigens these TCRs recognize remains unknown. TCRdb called the 5' RACE reads again in MiXCR, with one record for every CDR3 protein. The sample lists approximately 500,000 distinct CDR3 sequences, 12% seen once, with around 7% in the top ten. Sequenced sample: blood, either unsorted or a sorted T cell fraction (not recorded which). These receptors were collected from a male donor with ankylosing spondylitis.

V and J are TRBV18 and TRBJ2-1; 9 nucleotides agree with TRBD2. Germline CDR1 is KGHSH and CDR2 is LQKENI. J gave up 7 bases and V 9 bases, and 13 bases lay outside the gene matches. The CDR3 covers 15 residues. CDR3 region: CASLRVGLAFNEQFF. The CDR3 bases are TGTGCCAGTCTTCGCGTCGGACTAGCGTTTAATGAGCAGTTCTTC. Full variable domain (rest looked up from reference TRBV18 and TRBJ2-1): NAGVMQNPRHLVRRRGQEARLRCSPMKGHSHVYWYRQLPEEGLKFMVYLQKENIIDESGMPKERFSAEFPKEGPSILRIQQVVRGDSAAYFCASLRVGLAFNEQFFGPGTRLTVL.

The chain employs TRBV20-1 and TRBJ2-3; tentative D call: TRBD2 (6 bases). The CDR3 covers 16 residues. The V gene lost 0 bases and the J gene lost 3 bases, with 16 bases spanning the gap. Germline V gene sequence: CDR1 DFQATT, CDR2 SNEGSKA (reference sequence). CDR3 in DNA: TGCAGTGCTAGAGAGTTTGGCACGGAGGGGACAGATACGCAGTATTTT. Residues: CSAREFGTEGTDTQYF.

This clonotype was seen a few times. A junction end diverges from the germline sequence, so it may reflect a read error. CDR3 DNA sequence: TGTGCCAGCAGCTTTGAGACAGGACGGCCTGAGGCTTTCTTT. Protein: CASSFETGRPEAFF. The chain recombines TRBV7-2 with TRBJ1-1; possible D gene TRBD1, 6 bases. The V gene's germline CDR1 is SGHTA and CDR2 FQGNSA. There are 14 residues in the CDR3.

There are many counts of this clonotype. The genes are TRBV20-1 and TRBJ1-1; D call uncertain. Germline V gene sequence: CDR1 DFQATT, CDR2 SNEGSKA (reference sequence). The length of the CDR3 is 13 residues. Trimming stripped 2 bases from V and 4 bases from J, with 11 bases between. CDR3 DNA: TGCAGTGCTAGACCGGGAGAGGGCACTGAAGCTTTCTTT. Translated, it gives CSARPGEGTEAFF.

This clonotype was counted a few times. The gene calls are TRBV10-1 and TRBJ2-3; TRBD1 or TRBD2 may be the D gene (5 bases each). The germline gives CDR1 WNHNN, CDR2 SYGVQD (reference sequence). The CDR3 spans 17 residues. V lost 2 bases, J lost 5 bases, and 20 bases lay in between. CDR3 protein: CASSEPRRGAVGDTQYF. The CDR3 DNA reads as TGCGCCAGCAGTGAGCCTCGTAGGGGAGCGGTCGGAGATACGCAGTATTTT.

CDR3 loop: CASSTQPGPYNEQFF. The CDR3 DNA reads TGTGCCAGCAGCACACAACCGGGACCCTACAATGAGCAGTTCTTC. The chain carries TRBV21-1 and TRBJ2-1; the D call in the table, TRBD1, was not verified against the DNA. TRBV21-1 is recorded as a pseudogene. CDR3 length: 15 residues.

This rearrangement joins TRBV4-2 to TRBJ1-2; D might be TRBD1 (5 bases). V dropped 0 bases and J dropped 7 bases, with 18 bases sitting between them. CDR3 length: 16 amino acids. Germline assignment: CDR1 LGHNA and CDR2 YNFKEQ. The CDR3 loop reads CASSQDGGTPRGGYTF. CDR3 DNA: TGTGCCAGCAGCCAAGATGGAGGGACCCCGCGCGGTGGCTACACCTTC.

This clonotype was seen ten or more times. The chain uses TRBV7-2 and TRBJ2-1; possible D gene TRBD2, 7 bases. The germline gives CDR1 SGHTA, CDR2 FQGNSA. V lost 0 bases and J lost 9, with 12 bases in between. The CDR3 length is 14 residues. The CDR3 loop is CASSLAGGGLEQFF. In DNA form, the CDR3 reads TGTGCCAGCAGCTTAGCGGGAGGGGGTCTTGAGCAGTTCTTC.